The clone carrying this TCR beta chain was observed a few times. The antigen is unknown. Together with a sample-barcoded 5' primer, a J-beta primer mix was included in a second PCR lasting about 6 to 11 cycles. The authors tagged each cDNA molecule using a template-switch adaptor with 12 random nucleotides. TCRdb redid the calling of the 5' RACE reads with MiXCR, one entry per CDR3 protein. The sample carries just under 750,000 distinct CDR3 sequences, over 20% recorded once. Germline V CDR1 and CDR2: SGHVS, FNYEAQ. Trimming left V 1 base short and J 4 bases short, with 19 bases between. This CDR3 region has 17 residues. This sample is part of a study of blood T cells in healthy people across ages. Findings and caveats of the study: Roughly linear age-related decline in beta diversity appeared, significant by age approximately 43. Versus aged donors, long-lived donors had higher diversity and more naive CD4+ cells. Estimated diversity that came from one million T cells was considered an underestimate.

The genes are TRBV7-6 and TRBJ1-1; D remains unclear. What was sequenced was blood. The receptor was derived from a man in his sixties or seventies in good health. CDR3 in amino acids: CASSLVLFMEGRTEAFF. The DNA of the CDR3 is TGTGCCAGCAGCTTAGTATTGTTTATGGAAGGGCGCACTGAAGCTTTCTTT. Full variable domain (missing parts from reference TRBV7-6 and TRBJ1-1): GAGVSQSPRYKVTKRGQDVALRCDPISGHVSLYWYRQALGQGPEFLTYFNYEAQQDKSGLPNDRFSAERPEGSISTLTIQRTEQRDSAMYRCASSLVLFMEGRTEAFFGQGTRLTVV.